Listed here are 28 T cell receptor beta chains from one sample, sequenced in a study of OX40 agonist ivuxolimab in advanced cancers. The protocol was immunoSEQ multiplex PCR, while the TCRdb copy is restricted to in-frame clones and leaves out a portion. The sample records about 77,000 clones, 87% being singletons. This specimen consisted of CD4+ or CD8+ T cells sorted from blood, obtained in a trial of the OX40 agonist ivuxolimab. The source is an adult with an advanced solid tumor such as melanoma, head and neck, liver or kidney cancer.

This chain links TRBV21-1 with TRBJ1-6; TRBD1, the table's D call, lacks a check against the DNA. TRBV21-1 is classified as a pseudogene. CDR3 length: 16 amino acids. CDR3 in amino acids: CASRGQALPDNSPLHF. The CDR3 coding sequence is TGTGCCAGCCGGGGACAGGCCTTGCCGGATAATTCACCCCTCCACTTT.

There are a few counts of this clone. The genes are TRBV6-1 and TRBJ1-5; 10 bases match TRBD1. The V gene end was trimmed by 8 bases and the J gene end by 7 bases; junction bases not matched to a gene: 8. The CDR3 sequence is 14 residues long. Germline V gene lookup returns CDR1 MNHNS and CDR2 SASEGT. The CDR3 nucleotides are TGTGCCAGCGTTCTGACAGGGGGCCGCCAGCCCCAGCATTTT. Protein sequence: CASVLTGGRQPQHF.

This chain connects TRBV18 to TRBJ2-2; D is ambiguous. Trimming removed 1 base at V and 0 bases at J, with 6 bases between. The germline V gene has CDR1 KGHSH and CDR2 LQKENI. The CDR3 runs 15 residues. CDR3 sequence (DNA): TGTGCCAGCTCACCACTTGCGACGAACACCGGGGAGCTGTTTTTT. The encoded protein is CASSPLATNTGELFF.

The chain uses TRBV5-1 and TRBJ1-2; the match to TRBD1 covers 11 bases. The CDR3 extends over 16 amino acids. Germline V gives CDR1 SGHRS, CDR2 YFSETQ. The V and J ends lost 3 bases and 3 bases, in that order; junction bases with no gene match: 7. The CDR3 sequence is CASSWPGQGDDYGYTF. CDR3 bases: TGCGCCAGCAGCTGGCCGGGACAGGGGGATGACTATGGCTACACCTTC.

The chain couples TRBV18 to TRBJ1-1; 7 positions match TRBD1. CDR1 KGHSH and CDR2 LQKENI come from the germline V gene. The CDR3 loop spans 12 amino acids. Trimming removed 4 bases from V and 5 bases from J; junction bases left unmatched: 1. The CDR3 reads CASSRQGTEAFF. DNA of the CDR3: TGTGCCAGCTCACGACAGGGAACTGAAGCTTTCTTT. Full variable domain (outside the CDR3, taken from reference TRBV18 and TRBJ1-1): NAGVMQNPRHLVRRRGQEARLRCSPMKGHSHVYWYRQLPEEGLKFMVYLQKENIIDESGMPKERFSAEFPKEGPSILRIQQVVRGDSAAYFCASSRQGTEAFFGQGTRLTVV.

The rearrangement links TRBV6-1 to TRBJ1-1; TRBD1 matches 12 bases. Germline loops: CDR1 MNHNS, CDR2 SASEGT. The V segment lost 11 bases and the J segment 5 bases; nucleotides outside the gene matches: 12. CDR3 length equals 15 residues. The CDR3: CALAPGTGGRTEAFF. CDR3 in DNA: TGTGCCCTTGCCCCCGGGACAGGGGGCAGGACTGAAGCTTTCTTT.

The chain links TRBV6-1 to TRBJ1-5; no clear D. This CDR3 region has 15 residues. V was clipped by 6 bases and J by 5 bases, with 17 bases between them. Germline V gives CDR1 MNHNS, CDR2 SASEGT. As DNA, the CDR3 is TGTGCCAGCAGCGTCGGAAGGTGGGAGGATCAGCCCCAGCATTTT. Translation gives CASSVGRWEDQPQHF.

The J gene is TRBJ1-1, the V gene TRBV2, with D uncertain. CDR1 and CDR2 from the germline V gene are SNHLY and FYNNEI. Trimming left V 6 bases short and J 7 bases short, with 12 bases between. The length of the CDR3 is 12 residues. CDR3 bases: TGTGCCAGCAGGCACTCGGCAATTGAAGCTTTCTTT. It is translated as CASRHSAIEAFF.

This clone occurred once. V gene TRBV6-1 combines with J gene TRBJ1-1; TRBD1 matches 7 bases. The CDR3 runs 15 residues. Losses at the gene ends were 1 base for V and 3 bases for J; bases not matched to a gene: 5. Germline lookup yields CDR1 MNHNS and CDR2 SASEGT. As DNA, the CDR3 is TGTGCCAGCAGTGAAGACAGGGGCGCGGACACTGAAGCTTTCTTT. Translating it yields CASSEDRGADTEAFF.

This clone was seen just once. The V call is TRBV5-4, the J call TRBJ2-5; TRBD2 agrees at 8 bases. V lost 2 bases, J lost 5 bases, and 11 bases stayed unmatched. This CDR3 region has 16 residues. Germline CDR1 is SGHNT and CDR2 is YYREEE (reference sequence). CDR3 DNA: TGTGCCAGCAGCTTAGGCGGGAGGAGCGGTGGGGAGACCCAGTACTTC. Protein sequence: CASSLGGRSGGETQYF. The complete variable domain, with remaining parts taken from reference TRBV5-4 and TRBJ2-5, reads ETGVTQSPTHLIKTRGQQVTLRCSSQSGHNTVSWYQQALGQGPQFIFQYYREEENGRGNFPPRFSGLQFPNYSSELNVNALELDDSALYLCASSLGGRSGGETQYFGPGTRLLVL.

CDR3 residues: CASSYSGTVGDTQYF. The CDR3 region has the DNA TGTGCCAGCAGCTACTCCGGGACAGTAGGAGATACGCAGTATTTT. V is TRBV7-9 and J is TRBJ2-3; 7 bases agree with TRBD1. Germline V gives CDR1 SEHNR, CDR2 FQNEAQ (reference sequence). The CDR3 spans 15 residues. The V gene end was trimmed by 4 bases and the J gene end by 5 bases; junction bases not matched to a gene: 9. Based on the CDR3 plus reference TRBV7-9 and TRBJ2-3, the full variable domain is DTGVSQNPRHKITKRGQNVTFRCDPISEHNRLYWYRQTLGQGPEFLTYFQNEAQLEKSRLLSDRFSAERPKGSFSTLEIQRTEQGDSAMYLCASSYSGTVGDTQYFGPGTRLTVL.

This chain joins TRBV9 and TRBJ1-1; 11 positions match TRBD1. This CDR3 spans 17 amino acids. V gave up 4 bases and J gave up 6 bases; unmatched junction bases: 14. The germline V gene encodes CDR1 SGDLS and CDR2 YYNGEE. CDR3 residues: CASSQPRDRGVGAEAFF. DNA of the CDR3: TGTGCCAGCAGCCAGCCCAGGGACAGGGGGGTGGGGGCTGAAGCTTTCTTT.

The CDR3 bases are TGCAGCGCCAGGGACGGTGGTTACGAGCAGTACTTC. Translated: CSARDGGYEQYF. The chain employs TRBV29-1 and TRBJ2-7; D is possibly TRBD1 or TRBD2 (5 bases each). Deletions cut 7 bases from V and 4 bases from J, with 14 bases between. The CDR3 has 12 residues. Germline CDR1 and CDR2: SQVTM and ANQGSEA.

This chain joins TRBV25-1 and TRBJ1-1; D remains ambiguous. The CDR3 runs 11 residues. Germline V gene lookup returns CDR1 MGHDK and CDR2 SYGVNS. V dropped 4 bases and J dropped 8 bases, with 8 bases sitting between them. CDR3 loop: CASSAVGEAFF. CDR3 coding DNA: TGTGCCAGCAGTGCAGTCGGCGAAGCTTTCTTT.

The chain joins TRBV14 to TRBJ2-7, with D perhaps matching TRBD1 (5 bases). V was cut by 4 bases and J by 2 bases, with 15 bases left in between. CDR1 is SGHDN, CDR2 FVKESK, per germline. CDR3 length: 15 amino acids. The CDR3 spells CASSLLQGRAYEQYF. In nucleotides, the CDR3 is TGTGCCAGCAGCCTCCTGCAGGGTAGGGCCTACGAGCAGTACTTC.

The CDR3 loop reads CASGPYYEQYF. The CDR3 nucleotides read TGTGCCAGCGGGCCTTACTACGAGCAGTACTTC. The rearrangement joins TRBV2 to TRBJ2-7; no clear D gene. V dropped 8 bases and J dropped 3 bases, with 8 bases sitting between them. This CDR3 comprises 11 residues. Germline V gene lookup returns CDR1 SNHLY and CDR2 FYNNEI.

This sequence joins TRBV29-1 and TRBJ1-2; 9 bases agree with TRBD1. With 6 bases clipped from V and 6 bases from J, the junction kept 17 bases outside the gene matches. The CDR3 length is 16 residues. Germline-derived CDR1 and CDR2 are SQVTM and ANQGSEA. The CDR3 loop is CSVSTGGRMLDDGYTF. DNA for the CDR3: TGCAGCGTCTCTACAGGGGGCAGGATGCTAGACGATGGCTACACCTTC.

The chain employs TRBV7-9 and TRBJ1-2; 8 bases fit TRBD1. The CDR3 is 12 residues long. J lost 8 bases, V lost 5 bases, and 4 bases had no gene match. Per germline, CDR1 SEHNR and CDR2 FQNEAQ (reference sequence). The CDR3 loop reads CASSPTGGGYTF. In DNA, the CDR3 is TGTGCCAGCAGCCCAACAGGGGGAGGCTACACCTTC.

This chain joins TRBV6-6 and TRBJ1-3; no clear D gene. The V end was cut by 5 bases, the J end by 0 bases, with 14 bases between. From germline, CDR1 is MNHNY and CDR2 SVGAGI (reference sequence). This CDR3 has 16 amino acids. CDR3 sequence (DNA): TGTGCCAGCAGTACCCACACGGTGCCCTCTGGAAACACCATATATTTT. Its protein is CASSTHTVPSGNTIYF.

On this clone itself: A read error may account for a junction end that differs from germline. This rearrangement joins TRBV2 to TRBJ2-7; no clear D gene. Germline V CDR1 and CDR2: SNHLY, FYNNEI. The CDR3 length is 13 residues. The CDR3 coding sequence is TGTGCCAGCAGTTCCAAAGGACCGTATTTTGAGGACTTC. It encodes CASSSKGPYFEDF.

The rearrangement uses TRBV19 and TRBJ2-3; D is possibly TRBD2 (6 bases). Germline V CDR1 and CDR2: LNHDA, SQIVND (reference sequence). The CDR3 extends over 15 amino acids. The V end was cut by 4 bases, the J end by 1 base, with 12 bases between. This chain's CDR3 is CASSTGERRTDTQYF. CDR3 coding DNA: TGTGCCAGTAGTACGGGGGAGCGTCGCACAGATACGCAGTATTTT.

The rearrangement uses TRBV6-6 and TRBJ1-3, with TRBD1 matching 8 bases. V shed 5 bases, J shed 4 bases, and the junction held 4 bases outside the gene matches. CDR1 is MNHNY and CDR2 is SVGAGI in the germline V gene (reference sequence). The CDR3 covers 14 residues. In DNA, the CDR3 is TGTGCCAGCAGTGACAGGGGAAAAGGAAACACCATATATTTT. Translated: CASSDRGKGNTIYF.

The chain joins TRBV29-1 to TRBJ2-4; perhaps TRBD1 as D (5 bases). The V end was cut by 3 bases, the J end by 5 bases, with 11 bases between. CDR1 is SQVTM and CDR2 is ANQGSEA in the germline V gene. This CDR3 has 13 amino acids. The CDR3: CSVDVGAENIQYF. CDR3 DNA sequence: TGCAGCGTTGACGTAGGGGCGGAAAACATTCAGTACTTC.

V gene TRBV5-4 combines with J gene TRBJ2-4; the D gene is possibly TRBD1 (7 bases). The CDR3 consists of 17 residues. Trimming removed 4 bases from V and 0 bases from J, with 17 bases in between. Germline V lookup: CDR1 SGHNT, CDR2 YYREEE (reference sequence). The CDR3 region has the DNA TGTGCCAGCAGCGGAGGGGGCCCAGGTCTAGCCAAAAACATTCAGTACTTC. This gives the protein CASSGGGPGLAKNIQYF.

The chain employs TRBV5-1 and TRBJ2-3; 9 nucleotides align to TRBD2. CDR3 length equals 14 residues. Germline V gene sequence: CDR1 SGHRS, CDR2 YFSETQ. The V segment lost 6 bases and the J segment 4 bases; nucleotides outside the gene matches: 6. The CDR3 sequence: CASNSGGRADTQYF. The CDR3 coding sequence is TGCGCCAGCAACAGCGGGGGGAGAGCAGATACGCAGTATTTT.

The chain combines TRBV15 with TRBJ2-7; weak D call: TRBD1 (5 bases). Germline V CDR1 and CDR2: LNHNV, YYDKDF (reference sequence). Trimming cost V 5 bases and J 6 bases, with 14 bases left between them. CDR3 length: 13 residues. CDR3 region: CATSVQPGSEQYF. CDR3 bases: TGTGCCACCAGCGTTCAACCAGGGTCCGAGCAGTACTTC. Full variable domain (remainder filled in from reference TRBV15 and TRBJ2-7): DAMVIQNPRYQVTQFGKPVTLSCSQTLNHNVMYWYQQKSSQAPKLLFHYYDKDFNNEADTPDNFQSRRPNTSFCFLDIRSPGLGDTAMYLCATSVQPGSEQYFGPGTRLTVT.

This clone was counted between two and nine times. The CDR3: CASSPPRGASGQYF. The CDR3 DNA reads TGTGCCAGCAGCCCTCCGCGGGGGGCCTCCGGGCAGTACTTC. This chain connects TRBV2 to TRBJ2-7, with 8 nucleotides matching TRBD2. V lost 6 bases to trimming and J lost 9 bases; unmatched junction nucleotides: 13. Germline V lookup: CDR1 SNHLY, CDR2 FYNNEI. This CDR3 is built from 14 residues.

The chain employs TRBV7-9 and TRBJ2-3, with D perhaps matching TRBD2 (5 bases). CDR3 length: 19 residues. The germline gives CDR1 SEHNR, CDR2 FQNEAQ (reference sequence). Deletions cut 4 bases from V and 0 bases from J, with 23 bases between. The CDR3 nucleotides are TGTGCCAGCAGCTCCCGCGGGTTGATAGGAATCAGCAGCACAGATACGCAGTATTTT. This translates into CASSSRGLIGISSTDTQYF.